The rows below give T cell receptor beta chains drawn from one sample of a study of naive and memory T cell subsets. One entry per CDR3 protein results from TCRdb running MiXCR on the UMI-ligation and nested PCR reads. Seen here are some 150,000 distinct CDR3 sequences, about 15% observed once, and the top ten hold about 0.13%. The sequenced sample consisted of naive CD4+ T cells from blood. The receptors shown here come from a human donor in good health. Each CDR3 is given with its conserved first and last residue. A D gene is named only where the DNA matches it firmly. A row's size may be missing; if present it is once, few, many or a size class.

D gene: TRBD1; V gene: TRBV27; J gene: TRBJ1-1; clone size: -; CDR3 DNA: TGTGCCAGCAGTTTATTCCCCGGACAGGGAGACACTGAAGCTTTCTTT; CDR3 protein: CASSLFPGQGDTEAFF
D gene: -; V gene: TRBV6-6; J gene: TRBJ2-1; clone size: -; CDR3 DNA: TGTGCCAGCAGGAGAGACAGACTCAATGAGCAGTTCTTC; CDR3 protein: CASRRDRLNEQFF
D gene: -; V gene: TRBV12-3/TRBV12-4; J gene: TRBJ1-3; clone size: few; CDR3 DNA: TGTGCCAGCATTCGGGACCCCTCTGGAAACACCATATATTTT; CDR3 protein: CASIRDPSGNTIYF
D gene: TRBD2; V gene: TRBV12-3/TRBV12-4; J gene: TRBJ2-1; clone size: -; CDR3 DNA: TGTGCCAGCAGCGAAGCCTTAGCGGGAGTTAGTGCTGAGCAGTTCTTC; CDR3 protein: CASSEALAGVSAEQFF
D gene: TRBD1; V gene: TRBV10-3; J gene: TRBJ2-3; clone size: -; CDR3 DNA: TGTGCCATCAGGGGAGATGGGACAGAGAATAGATCACCCACAGATACGCAGTATTTT; CDR3 protein: CAIRGDGTENRSPTDTQYF
D gene: -; V gene: TRBV12-3/TRBV12-4; J gene: TRBJ2-1; clone size: many; CDR3 DNA: TGTGCCAGCAGTTTAGCGGGAGTTGCGAATGAGCAGTTCTTC; CDR3 protein: CASSLAGVANEQFF
D gene: -; V gene: TRBV3-1; J gene: TRBJ1-2; clone size: -; CDR3 DNA: TGTGCCAGCAGCCAAGATACTGCACGGACTCCGGGCTACACCTTC; CDR3 protein: CASSQDTARTPGYTF
D gene: TRBD1; V gene: TRBV9; J gene: TRBJ2-2; clone size: -; CDR3 DNA: TGTGCCAGCAGCGCAAACCCGACAGGGCAGAACACCGGGGAGCTGTTTTTT; CDR3 protein: CASSANPTGQNTGELFF
D gene: -; V gene: TRBV14; J gene: TRBJ2-2; clone size: few; CDR3 DNA: TGTGCCAGCAGCCAGGTGTGGTCCGGGGAGCTGTTTTTT; CDR3 protein: CASSQVWSGELFF
D gene: TRBD1; V gene: TRBV7-9; J gene: TRBJ1-2; clone size: -; CDR3 DNA: TGTGCCAGCGCCGGGACAGAGTACTATGGCTACACCTTC; CDR3 protein: CASAGTEYYGYTF
D gene: TRBD1; V gene: TRBV25-1; J gene: TRBJ2-7; clone size: -; CDR3 DNA: TGTGCCAGCAGTGCCCCAGGGGGCACCTACGAGCAGTACTTC; CDR3 protein: CASSAPGGTYEQYF
D gene: TRBD2; V gene: TRBV9; J gene: TRBJ2-1; clone size: few; CDR3 DNA: TGTGCCAGCAGCGTAGCTGGGGATAGCGGGATCTCCTACAATGAGCAGTTCTTC; CDR3 protein: CASSVAGDSGISYNEQFF
D gene: -; V gene: TRBV19; J gene: TRBJ1-5; clone size: few; CDR3 DNA: TGTGCCAGTAGTAACTATGATCAGCCCCAGCATTTT; CDR3 protein: CASSNYDQPQHF
D gene: -; V gene: TRBV14; J gene: TRBJ2-3; clone size: few; CDR3 DNA: TGTGCCAGCAGCCAGACTTTGGGTGGAACAGATACGCAGTATTTT; CDR3 protein: CASSQTLGGTDTQYF
D gene: TRBD1; V gene: TRBV10-3; J gene: TRBJ1-1; clone size: -; CDR3 DNA: TGTGCCATCAGCAGAGACAGGGGCGAAGCTTTCTTT; CDR3 protein: CAISRDRGEAFF
D gene: -; V gene: TRBV2; J gene: TRBJ2-2; clone size: -; CDR3 DNA: TGTGCCAGCAGTCAGGATGCCGGGGAGCTGTTTTTT; CDR3 protein: CASSQDAGELFF
D gene: TRBD1; V gene: TRBV2; J gene: TRBJ1-2; clone size: -; CDR3 DNA: TGTGCCAGCAGTGAGGAGACAGGGCCCATCTTC; CDR3 protein: CASSEETGPIF
D gene: -; V gene: TRBV6-5; J gene: TRBJ2-5; clone size: -; CDR3 DNA: TGTGCCAGCAGTTATCCGGAGGAGACCCAGTACTTC; CDR3 protein: CASSYPEETQYF
D gene: TRBD2; V gene: TRBV10-3; J gene: TRBJ2-1; clone size: -; CDR3 DNA: TGTGCCATCAGTGAGTTCGGCGGGGGGGACCACGTAGGAGAGCAGTTCTTC; CDR3 protein: CAISEFGGGDHVGEQFF